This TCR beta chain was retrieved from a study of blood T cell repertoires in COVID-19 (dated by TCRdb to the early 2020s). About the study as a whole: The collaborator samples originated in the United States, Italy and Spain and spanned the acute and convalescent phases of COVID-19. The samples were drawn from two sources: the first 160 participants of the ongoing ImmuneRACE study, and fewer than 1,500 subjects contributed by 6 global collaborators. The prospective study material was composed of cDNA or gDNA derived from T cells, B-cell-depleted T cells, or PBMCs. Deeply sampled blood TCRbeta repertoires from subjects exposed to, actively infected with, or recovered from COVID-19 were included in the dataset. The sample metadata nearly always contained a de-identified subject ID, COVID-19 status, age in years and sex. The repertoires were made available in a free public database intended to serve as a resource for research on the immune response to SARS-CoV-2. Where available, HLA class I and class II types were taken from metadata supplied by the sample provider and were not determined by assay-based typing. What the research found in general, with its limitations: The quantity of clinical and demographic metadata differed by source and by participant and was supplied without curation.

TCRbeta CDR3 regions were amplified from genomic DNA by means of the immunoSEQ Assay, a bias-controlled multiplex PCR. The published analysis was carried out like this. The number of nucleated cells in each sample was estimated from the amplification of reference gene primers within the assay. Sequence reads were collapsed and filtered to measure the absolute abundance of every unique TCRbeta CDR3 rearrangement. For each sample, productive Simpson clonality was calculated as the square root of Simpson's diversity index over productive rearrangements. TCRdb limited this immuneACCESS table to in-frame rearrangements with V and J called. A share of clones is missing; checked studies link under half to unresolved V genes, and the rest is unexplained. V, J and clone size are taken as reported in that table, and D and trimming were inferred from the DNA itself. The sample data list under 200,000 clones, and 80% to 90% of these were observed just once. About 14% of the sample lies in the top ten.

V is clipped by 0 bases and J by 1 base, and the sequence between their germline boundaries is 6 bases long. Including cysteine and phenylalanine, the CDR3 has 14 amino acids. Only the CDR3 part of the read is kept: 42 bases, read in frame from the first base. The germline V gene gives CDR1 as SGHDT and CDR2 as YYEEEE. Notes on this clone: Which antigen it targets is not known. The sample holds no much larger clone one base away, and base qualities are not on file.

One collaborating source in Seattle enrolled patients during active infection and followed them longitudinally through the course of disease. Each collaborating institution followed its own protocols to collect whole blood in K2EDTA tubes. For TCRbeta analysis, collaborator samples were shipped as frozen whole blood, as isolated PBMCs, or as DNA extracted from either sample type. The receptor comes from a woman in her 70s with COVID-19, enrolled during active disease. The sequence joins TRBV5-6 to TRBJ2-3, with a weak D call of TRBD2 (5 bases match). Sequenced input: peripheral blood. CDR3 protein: CASSLAGGTDTQYF. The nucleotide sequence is TGTGCCAGCAGCTTGGCCGGGGGCACAGATACGCAGTATTTT.